These T cell receptor beta chains were read from a single sample in a study of T cells after yellow fever vaccination. Each CDR3 protein gets one entry after TCRdb re-called the 5' RACE reads with MiXCR. Among 200,000 to 300,000 distinct CDR3 sequences listed, 10% to 15% were seen once. Sequenced here: CD4+ T cells sorted from PBMCs, sampled 45 days after the yellow fever booster vaccination. These receptors all stem from a young man who received the YFV17D yellow fever vaccine. Each CDR3 is given without its conserved first and last residue. The D gene is left open where the match is weak.

>TRBV20-1|NA
SARSPNTGELF
>TRBV12-3/TRBV12-4|NA
ASSSPRGASEQY
>TRBV6-4|NA
ASSDVTVDTEAF
>TRBV28|NA
ASSQRGVEQF
>TRBV28|NA
ASSFSLHSSDEQY
>TRBV5-1|NA
ASKRGQETQY
>TRBV12-3/TRBV12-4|TRBD2
ATLAGVGETQY
>TRBV5-1|TRBD2
ASSSRTSGAENEQF
>TRBV5-1|NA
ASSPGGVDTQY
>TRBV10-2|TRBD1
ASSGQTRDRQYNEQF
>TRBV7-3|TRBD1
ASSLSRDRVYTGELF
>TRBV20-1|NA
SVVARTPETQY
>TRBV7-9|TRBD2
ASSLYLAGITDTQY
>TRBV30|NA
AWSGGRNEKLF
>TRBV20-1|TRBD1
SALDRGPLYNEQF
>TRBV20-1|NA
SATRRTHRYEQY
>TRBV5-6|NA
ASSITTSSKNIQY
>TRBV6-2/TRBV6-3|NA
ASTPSFFRKNTGELF
>TRBV7-2|TRBD2
ASSLVGTSFNEQF
>TRBV15|TRBD1
ATRPGTANQPQH
>TRBV6-2/TRBV6-3|NA
ASSYSGISDWTETQY
>TRBV4-2|TRBD2
ASSPSRGGSGRDGEQF
>TRBV5-1|NA
ASSTTGVAGRAYNEQF
>TRBV4-3|NA
ASSQDTGETQY
>TRBV6-1|NA
ASTGGGSGSDTQY
>TRBV27|TRBD1
ASSYTGDTEAF